This T cell receptor beta chain was sequenced for a study of response to subunit inactivated influenza vaccine. Study outcomes and limitations: After each seasonal influenza vaccination, few new T cells are recruited, the authors suggested.

MiXCR was run by TCRdb on the RT-PCR reads, yielding one entry per CDR3 protein. Of hundreds of thousands of distinct CDR3 sequences in the sample, 12% to 15% were seen once. The CDR3 contains 13 residues. V lost 6 bases to trimming and J lost 7 bases; unmatched junction nucleotides: 8. Per the germline V gene, CDR1 is MNHEY and CDR2 is SMNVEV (reference sequence). Concerning this clonotype: What it binds is not known.

The gene calls are TRBV27 and TRBJ2-5; 7 bases fit TRBD1. The sample consisted of PBMCs from blood, taken less than 15 days before vaccination. This sequence originates from a man aged 50 or older who received an inactivated influenza vaccine. The CDR3: CASRPDRVGTQYF. Here the CDR3 DNA reads TGTGCCAGCAGACCAGACAGGGTTGGGACCCAGTACTTC.